This is a list of T cell receptor beta chains from one sample in a study of cytomegalovirus exposure and HLA in healthy donors. The protocol was immunoSEQ multiplex PCR, while the TCRdb copy is restricted to in-frame clones and leaves out a portion. The sample shows over 100,000 clones, about 80% of them seen only once. The specimen sequenced was PBMCs. The receptor set was obtained from a woman in her forties or fifties in good health and CMV-seropositive. Both conserved end residues are part of each CDR3. D genes are given only for firm matches. Not every row has a clone size; where given, it reads once, few, many or a size class.

size: -; D: TRBD1; J: TRBJ1-6; V: TRBV9; DNA: TGTGCCAGCAGCACTGGACAGGGATATTCACCCCTCCACTTT; CDR3: CASSTGQGYSPLHF
size: -; D: -; J: TRBJ2-1; V: TRBV10-3; DNA: TGTGCCATCAAAGGGGCGTCCTACAATGAGCAGTTCTTC; CDR3: CAIKGASYNEQFF
size: -; D: -; J: TRBJ2-7; V: TRBV2; DNA: TGTGCCAGCGCCGACAGGTACCGTGGGGAGCAGTACTTC; CDR3: CASADRYRGEQYF
size: few; D: -; J: TRBJ1-2; V: TRBV5-6; DNA: TGTGCCAGCAGCTTGGGACACGCTAACTATGGCTACACCTTC; CDR3: CASSLGHANYGYTF
size: -; D: TRBD1; J: TRBJ1-5; V: TRBV19; DNA: TGTGCCAGTAGTAAGGACAGGGACCAGCCCCAGCATTTT; CDR3: CASSKDRDQPQHF
size: few; D: TRBD1; J: TRBJ2-5; V: TRBV9; DNA: TGTGCCAGCGGTATGGGGACAGGGCGCCTGCAGACCCAGTACTTC; CDR3: CASGMGTGRLQTQYF
size: -; D: -; J: TRBJ1-1; V: TRBV4-3; DNA: TGCGCCAGCAGTCTAAGGAGCACAGGACCGAACACTGAAGCTTTCTTT; CDR3: CASSLRSTGPNTEAFF
size: -; D: -; J: TRBJ2-3; V: TRBV9; DNA: TGTGCCAGCAGCGTAGGAGGACAGAGCACAGATACGCAGTATTTT; CDR3: CASSVGGQSTDTQYF
size: once; D: -; J: TRBJ1-2; V: TRBV10-3; DNA: TGTGCCACCTTCTCGTCCCGCTATGGCTACACCTTC; CDR3: CATFSSRYGYTF
size: -; D: -; J: TRBJ2-7; V: TRBV6-5; DNA: TGTGCCAGCGGGGATGGGAGTTACTACGAGCAGTACTTC; CDR3: CASGDGSYYEQYF
size: -; D: TRBD2; J: TRBJ2-1; V: TRBV7-9; DNA: TGTTCCAGCACCTTCGGCGGGGGGGATGAGCAGTTCTTC; CDR3: CSSTFGGGDEQFF
size: -; D: -; J: TRBJ1-6; V: TRBV6-5; DNA: TGTGCCAGCGCCAGCCCGGGGGACTCAGGTTCACCCCTCCACTTT; CDR3: CASASPGDSGSPLHF
size: -; D: -; J: TRBJ1-4; V: TRBV19; DNA: TGTGCCAGTAACGAGGTCCGAAATGAAAAACTGTTTTTT; CDR3: CASNEVRNEKLFF
size: -; D: -; J: TRBJ2-3; V: TRBV20-1; DNA: TGCAGTGCCGGACTCGGGGATACGCAGTATTTT; CDR3: CSAGLGDTQYF
size: -; D: -; J: TRBJ2-3; V: TRBV11-2; DNA: TGTGCCAGCAGCTTAGAGGGGCCGGGAGATACGCAGTATTTT; CDR3: CASSLEGPGDTQYF
size: -; D: -; J: TRBJ2-6; V: TRBV7-3; DNA: TGTGCCAGCAGCTTATCCCCTAGCGTCTCTGGGGCCAACGTCCTGACTTTC; CDR3: CASSLSPSVSGANVLTF
size: -; D: TRBD2; J: TRBJ2-3; V: TRBV27; DNA: TGTGCCAGCAGTTCGACTAGCGGGGGCACAGATACGCAGTATTTT; CDR3: CASSSTSGGTDTQYF
size: -; D: TRBD2; J: TRBJ2-5; V: TRBV7-2; DNA: TGTGCCAGCAGCGTAGCTAGCGGCAAATCAGGGACCCAGTACTTC; CDR3: CASSVASGKSGTQYF
size: -; D: -; J: TRBJ2-6; V: TRBV7-9; DNA: TGTGCCAGCAGCGACAGTACTTCTGGGGCCAACGTCCTGACTTTC; CDR3: CASSDSTSGANVLTF
size: once; D: TRBD2; J: TRBJ2-7; V: TRBV18; DNA: TGTGCCAGCTCACCGCTAGCGGGAGTTGCTGAGCAGTACTTC; CDR3: CASSPLAGVAEQYF
size: -; D: TRBD2; J: TRBJ2-3; V: TRBV7-2; DNA: TGTGCCAGCAGCTTAGGAGGGTTAGCGGGAGCGGATACGCAGTATTTT; CDR3: CASSLGGLAGADTQYF
size: -; D: -; J: TRBJ1-5; V: TRBV4-1; DNA: TGCGCCAGCAGCCAAGATCGCCTCAGGAATCAGCCCCAGCATTTT; CDR3: CASSQDRLRNQPQHF
size: -; D: TRBD2; J: TRBJ2-1; V: TRBV7-6; DNA: TGTGCCAGCAGCCGCCTAGCGGGGGGATACAATGAGCAGTTCTTC; CDR3: CASSRLAGGYNEQFF
size: -; D: TRBD1; J: TRBJ1-2; V: TRBV28; DNA: TGTGCCAGCAGTTTATTCGGCCAGGGGGCGGGCTACACCTTC; CDR3: CASSLFGQGAGYTF
size: -; D: TRBD1; J: TRBJ1-5; V: TRBV2; DNA: TGTGCCAGCAGTGAAGCACAGGGGGGAAATAGCAATCAGCCCCAGCATTTT; CDR3: CASSEAQGGNSNQPQHF
size: -; D: -; J: TRBJ1-1; V: TRBV19; DNA: TGTGCCAGTAGTATAAGCGGCTCGAACACTGAAGCTTTCTTT; CDR3: CASSISGSNTEAFF
size: -; D: -; J: TRBJ1-5; V: TRBV7-9; DNA: TGTGCCAGCAGCTTGTCAGGGGTTGGCAATCAGCCCCAGCATTTT; CDR3: CASSLSGVGNQPQHF
size: -; D: TRBD1; J: TRBJ2-7; V: TRBV9; DNA: TGTGCCAGCAGACGACAGGGAGACGAGCAGTACTTC; CDR3: CASRRQGDEQYF
size: -; D: TRBD2; J: TRBJ2-5; V: TRBV5-6; DNA: TGTGCCAGCAGCTTTCTAGCGGGGGGCCGGGAGACCCAGTACTTC; CDR3: CASSFLAGGRETQYF
size: -; D: -; J: TRBJ1-1; V: TRBV5-6; DNA: TGTGCCAGCAGTTCCGACACCCTGAACACTGAAGCTTTCTTT; CDR3: CASSSDTLNTEAFF
size: -; D: TRBD2; J: TRBJ2-3; V: TRBV25-1; DNA: TGTGCCAGCAGCTCCCCCGCTAGCGGGGTCACAGATACGCAGTATTTT; CDR3: CASSSPASGVTDTQYF
size: -; D: TRBD2; J: TRBJ2-1; V: TRBV25-1; DNA: TGTGCCAGCAGTGGGCCGGGACTAGCTGATACAAATGAGCAGTTCTTC; CDR3: CASSGPGLADTNEQFF
size: -; D: TRBD1; J: TRBJ2-2; V: TRBV6-5; DNA: TGTGCCAGCAGTTACCAGGGGGCCGGCGGGGAGCTGTTTTTT; CDR3: CASSYQGAGGELFF
size: -; D: TRBD1; J: TRBJ2-2; V: TRBV7-9; DNA: TGTGCCAGCAGCCCACAGGGGGTAGACACCGGGGAGCTGTTTTTT; CDR3: CASSPQGVDTGELFF
size: -; D: TRBD1; J: TRBJ2-7; V: TRBV6-5; DNA: TGTGCCAGCAGTACCCAGACAGGGGCCGAGCAGTACTTC; CDR3: CASSTQTGAEQYF